A single sample gave rise to the 17 T cell receptor beta chains below, sequenced in a study of OX40 agonist ivuxolimab in advanced cancers. Method: immunoSEQ multiplex PCR; TCRdb's copy keeps in-frame clones and lacks some. The sample yields nearly 65,000 clones, 91% seen once. The sample in question was CD4+ or CD8+ T cells sorted from blood, obtained in a trial of the OX40 agonist ivuxolimab. The receptors originated from an adult with an advanced solid tumor such as melanoma, head and neck, liver or kidney cancer.

The chain combines TRBV11-2 with TRBJ2-3; TRBD1 might be the D (6 bases). The CDR3 is 16 amino acids. Trimming stripped 0 bases from V and 9 bases from J, with 19 bases between. Germline V lookup: CDR1 SGHAT, CDR2 FQNNGV. DNA of the CDR3: TGTGCCAGCAGCTTAGAGGCCAGGGGCCTTATCCCGACGCAGTATTTT. Translated, it gives CASSLEARGLIPTQYF.

V and J are TRBV11-2 and TRBJ1-1, with 7 bases that match TRBD1. The CDR3 sequence is 13 residues long. Germline lookup yields CDR1 SGHAT and CDR2 FQNNGV. The junction had 9 bases not matched to a gene; V was cut back by 6 bases and J by 8 bases. The CDR3 loop reads CASSYRQGSEAFF. The DNA of the CDR3 is TGTGCCAGCAGTTATAGACAGGGCTCAGAAGCTTTCTTT.

The rearrangement links TRBV19 to TRBJ2-1; 8 bases are shared with TRBD1. The CDR3 is 14 residues long. The V and J ends lost 7 bases and 8 bases, in that order; junction bases with no gene match: 10. Germline assignment: CDR1 LNHDA and CDR2 SQIVND (reference sequence). DNA for the CDR3: TGTGCCAGTAAGGGGTGGACAGGGTGGGATGAGCAGTTCTTC. Amino acids: CASKGWTGWDEQFF. Full variable domain (missing parts from reference TRBV19 and TRBJ2-1): DGGITQSPKYLFRKEGQNVTLSCEQNLNHDAMYWYRQDPGQGLRLIYYSQIVNDFQKGDIAEGYSVSREKKESFPLTVTSAQKNPTAFYLCASKGWTGWDEQFFGPGTRLTVL.

This sequence joins TRBV7-6 and TRBJ2-1; 9 positions match TRBD2. Germline V lookup: CDR1 SGHVS, CDR2 FNYEAQ. V was pared by 1 base and J by 0 bases, with 16 bases of the junction left unmatched. CDR3 length: 21 amino acids. The CDR3 region has the DNA TGTGCCAGCAGCTTAGTTTACACGGGACTAGCAAGACTTAACTCCTACAATGAGCAGTTCTTC. Residues: CASSLVYTGLARLNSYNEQFF.

The CDR3 sequence is CASSSAGVGATDQPQHF. CDR3 in DNA: TGTGCCAGCAGTTCAGCCGGGGTGGGAGCGACGGATCAGCCCCAGCATTTT. The J gene is TRBJ1-5, the V gene TRBV28; D remains unclear. Germline V gives CDR1 MDHEN, CDR2 SYDVKM. This CDR3 is built from 17 residues. The V gene lost 4 bases and the J gene lost 5 bases, with 21 bases spanning the gap.

CDR3 nucleotide sequence: TGTGCCAGCAGTTACGGGGGGCTAGGCGGGGAGCTGTTTTTT. Translating gives CASSYGGLGGELFF. V and J are TRBV27 and TRBJ2-2; TRBD2 is a possible D gene (7 bases). Germline V gene data show CDR1 as MNHEY and CDR2 as SMNVEV (reference sequence). The germline V and J ends were trimmed by 4 bases and 7 bases, with 13 bases remaining between them. The CDR3 has 14 amino acids.

This chain connects TRBV4-1 to TRBJ1-1, with 11 positions matching TRBD1. The germline V gene encodes CDR1 MGHRA and CDR2 YSYEKL. The CDR3 loop spans 16 amino acids. The junction had 5 bases not matched to a gene; V was cut back by 4 bases and J by 1 base. The CDR3 sequence: CASSRRTGGENTEAFF. CDR3 DNA sequence: TGCGCCAGCAGCCGACGGACAGGGGGCGAGAACACTGAAGCTTTCTTT.

This clone was seen a handful of times. This sequence joins TRBV28 and TRBJ2-7; 14 bases map to TRBD2. J gave up 2 bases and V 3 bases, and 3 bases lay outside the gene matches. Germline V CDR1 and CDR2: MDHEN, SYDVKM. The CDR3 is made up of 16 amino acids. The CDR3 here is CASSFWTSGRTYEQYF. CDR3 in DNA: TGTGCCAGCAGTTTCTGGACTAGCGGGAGGACCTACGAGCAGTACTTC.

The J gene is TRBJ2-7, the V gene TRBV18; 9 bases fit TRBD1. The trim removed 6 bases at V and 1 base at J, leaving 13 bases unmatched. The CDR3 length is 17 residues. Germline-derived CDR1 and CDR2 are KGHSH and LQKENI. CDR3 residues: CASSLIWTGEGSYEQYV. In DNA form, the CDR3 reads TGTGCCAGCTCCCTCATCTGGACAGGGGAGGGGTCCTACGAGCAGTACGTC.

The chain couples TRBV4-3 to TRBJ2-1; D gene uncertain. V lost 1 base, J lost 4 bases, and 5 bases lay in between. The germline V gene has CDR1 LGHNA and CDR2 YSLEER. The CDR3 runs to 13 residues. For the CDR3, the DNA is TGCGCCAGCAGCCAAGCAGAGTACAATGAGCAGTTCTTC. Amino acids: CASSQAEYNEQFF.

This chain links TRBV6-5 with TRBJ2-1; 7 positions agree with TRBD1. The CDR3 loop spans 15 amino acids. V gave up 0 bases and J gave up 8 bases; unmatched junction bases: 7. Germline values: CDR1 MNHEY, CDR2 SVGAGI. The CDR3 region has the DNA TGTGCCAGCAGTTACTCGAACAGGGGCATAGATGAGCAGTTCTTC. Its translation is CASSYSNRGIDEQFF.

The V call is TRBV7-6, the J call TRBJ1-1; tentative D call: TRBD1 (5 bases). Germline V gene sequence: CDR1 SGHVS, CDR2 FNYEAQ. The CDR3 runs 12 residues. Trimming removed 5 bases at V and 11 bases at J, with 15 bases between. The CDR3 DNA reads as TGTGCCAGCAGCCCGGGGACGGATCAGGCTTTCTTT. It encodes CASSPGTDQAFF.

The chain carries TRBV5-8 and TRBJ2-7, with D unclear. Trimming cost V 0 bases and J 2 bases, with 15 bases left between them. The CDR3 has 16 residues. Germline V gene data show CDR1 as SGHTS and CDR2 as YDEGEE. The CDR3 DNA reads as TGTGCCAGCAGCTTGGCCGGGCAGCAAATAACCTACGAGCAGTACTTC. Protein product: CASSLAGQQITYEQYF.

This chain connects TRBV5-4 to TRBJ2-1, with D uncertain. V lost 4 bases, J lost 9 bases, and 17 bases lay in between. CDR1 and CDR2 (germline): SGHNT, YYREEE (reference sequence). This CDR3 has 14 amino acids. The CDR3: CASSPSERAPEQFF. The CDR3, as DNA: TGTGCCAGCAGCCCGTCCGAAAGGGCCCCTGAGCAGTTCTTC.

The chain carries TRBV5-1 and TRBJ1-1; no clear D gene. The CDR3 consists of 15 residues. From germline, CDR1 is SGHRS and CDR2 YFSETQ. Trimming left V 3 bases short and J 4 bases short, with 16 bases between. CDR3 DNA: TGCGCCAGCAGCTCGGACCCCGGGAAGCTCACTGAAGCTTTCTTT. It is translated as CASSSDPGKLTEAFF.

This sequence joins TRBV5-6 and TRBJ1-4; 8 bases are shared with TRBD1. The CDR3 totals 16 residues. The J segment lost 9 bases and the V segment lost 4 bases, leaving 14 bases of the junction unmatched. Germline loops: CDR1 SGHDT, CDR2 YYEEEE. CDR3 DNA: TGTGCCAGCAGCCTGGGTGGACAGGGAGGAGTGAAAAAACTGTTTTTT. Its translation: CASSLGGQGGVKKLFF.

The genes are TRBV4-3 and TRBJ2-7, with D perhaps TRBD2 (5 bases). Germline CDR1 LGHNA, CDR2 YSLEER. The CDR3 is 15 residues long. V was shortened by 9 bases and J by 4 bases, with 22 bases between the two germline ends. CDR3 bases: TGCGCCAGGCCATTCAAGCGGTCCAGATTATACGAGCAGTACTTC. It translates to CARPFKRSRLYEQYF.